This passage covers 14 T cell receptor beta chains from one sample sequenced in a study of T cell responses to AZD1222 COVID-19 vaccine. The data were produced by immunoSEQ multiplex PCR, yet TCRdb's version contains in-frame clones alone and is incomplete. The table has approximately 76,000 clones, about 90% seen once. This specimen consisted of peripheral blood, obtained on day 0 of MenACWY control vaccination. Receptors were obtained from an adult in good health.

In DNA, the CDR3 is TGTGCCAGCAGCCGCCTACCAGGCGGGGCCTCGGGAGATACGCAGTATTTT. Protein sequence: CASSRLPGGASGDTQYF. This sequence joins TRBV27 and TRBJ2-3, with a possible D match to TRBD2 (6 bases). Germline lookup yields CDR1 MNHEY and CDR2 SMNVEV (reference sequence). CDR3 size: 17 residues. Trimming left V 6 bases short and J 5 bases short, with 24 bases between.

The V call is TRBV7-9, the J call TRBJ2-1; D is perhaps TRBD1 (5 bases). Per germline, CDR1 SEHNR and CDR2 FQNEAQ (reference sequence). This CDR3 has 11 amino acids. Trimming removed 8 bases at V and 6 bases at J, with 8 bases between. The CDR3 protein is CASVDINEQFF. DNA for the CDR3: TGTGCCAGCGTGGACATCAATGAGCAGTTCTTC.

This chain links TRBV7-9 with TRBJ1-2, with 9 positions matching TRBD1. Losses at the gene ends were 4 bases for V and 5 bases for J; bases not matched to a gene: 8. The CDR3 consists of 15 residues. Germline V gives CDR1 SEHNR, CDR2 FQNEAQ (reference sequence). The CDR3 bases are TGTGCCAGCAGCTACCGGGACAGGGCCAGTTATGGCTACACCTTC. Translation: CASSYRDRASYGYTF.

The gene calls are TRBV18 and TRBJ1-1; tentative D call: TRBD1 (5 bases). The germline V gene encodes CDR1 KGHSH and CDR2 LQKENI. Trimming left V 5 bases short and J 3 bases short, with 16 bases between. The CDR3 runs to 15 residues. The CDR3 loop is CASSSLGGEDTEAFF. CDR3 bases: TGTGCCAGCTCAAGCCTCGGGGGGGAGGACACTGAAGCTTTCTTT.

The chain couples TRBV28 to TRBJ1-1; D possibly corresponds to TRBD1 (5 bases). The germline V gene has CDR1 MDHEN and CDR2 SYDVKM. CDR3 length: 13 residues. Trimming stripped 6 bases from V and 4 bases from J, with 12 bases between. CDR3 protein: CASRDTGTTEAFF. CDR3 nucleotides: TGTGCCAGCAGAGATACAGGCACCACTGAAGCTTTCTTT.

The chain links TRBV6-6 to TRBJ1-5; D may be TRBD1 (6 bases). The CDR3 spans 16 residues. The V gene's germline CDR1 is MNHNY and CDR2 SVGAGI (reference sequence). V gave up 6 bases and J gave up 2 bases, with 17 bases separating them. CDR3 in DNA: TGTGCCAGCAGCTCGCTACAGGGAAGGGGCAATCAGCCCCAGCATTTT. Translation: CASSSLQGRGNQPQHF.

The chain has TRBV12-3 or TRBV12-4 and TRBJ1-2; no clear D gene. Trimming stripped 2 bases from V and 3 bases from J, with 7 bases between. The CDR3 sequence is 13 residues long. The CDR3 loop reads CASSLILYYGYTF. DNA of the CDR3: TGTGCCAGCAGTTTAATCCTTTACTATGGCTACACCTTC.

V is TRBV12-3 or TRBV12-4 and J is TRBJ1-1; D remains unclear. This CDR3 spans 11 amino acids. V lost 2 bases, J lost 4 bases, and 2 bases lay in between. Here the CDR3 DNA reads TGTGCCAGCAGTTTAAGCACTGAAGCTTTCTTT. This sequence encodes CASSLSTEAFF.

This clone has only one observation. This chain uses TRBV5-1 with TRBJ1-2; 10 bases line up with TRBD1. This CDR3 contains 16 residues. The junction had 6 bases not matched to a gene; V was cut back by 0 bases and J by 4 bases. Germline V lookup: CDR1 SGHRS, CDR2 YFSETQ. The CDR3 coding sequence is TGCGCCAGCAGCTTGGGACAGGGGGCGCCTGGCTATGGCTACACCTTC. Its protein is CASSLGQGAPGYGYTF.

The V call is TRBV27, the J call TRBJ1-1, with D possibly TRBD1 on 6 matching bases. This CDR3 comprises 17 residues. V lost 6 bases to trimming and J lost 4 bases, with 24 bases between them. Per the germline V gene, CDR1 is MNHEY and CDR2 is SMNVEV (reference sequence). CDR3 loop: CASSSSGAGIIATEAFF. In nucleotides, the CDR3 is TGTGCCAGCAGCTCTTCAGGGGCGGGGATTATCGCCACTGAAGCTTTCTTT.

The sample holds one count of this clone. The genes are TRBV6-1 and TRBJ2-2; D is perhaps TRBD1 (6 bases). This CDR3 region has 15 residues. The germline V gene encodes CDR1 MNHNS and CDR2 SASEGT. The V end lost 5 bases, the J end lost 6 bases, and 16 bases lay between the germline ends. The CDR3 bases are TGTGCCAGCAGTTTGGGCAGGGGTAGGTCCGGGGAGCTGTTTTTT. It translates to CASSLGRGRSGELFF.

This chain joins TRBV4-3 and TRBJ2-7, with TRBD1 matching over 10 bases. There are 15 residues in the CDR3. CDR1 LGHNA and CDR2 YSLEER come from the germline V gene. V was pared by 2 bases and J by 7 bases, with 8 bases of the junction left unmatched. The CDR3 sequence is CASSQSGTGVREQYF. CDR3 coding DNA: TGCGCCAGCAGCCAATCCGGGACAGGGGTGAGGGAGCAGTACTTC.

The chain recombines TRBV27 with TRBJ1-2; a possible D gene is TRBD1 (6 bases). The CDR3 contains 22 residues. V was shortened by 9 bases and J by 7 bases, with 45 bases between the two germline ends. CDR1 is MNHEY, CDR2 SMNVEV, per germline (reference sequence). The CDR3: CASRPLTVPKEKEQGKVGGYTF. CDR3 sequence (DNA): TGTGCCAGTCGCCCCCTTACCGTTCCAAAAGAAAAGGAACAGGGAAAAGTTGGTGGCTACACCTTC.

The rearrangement joins TRBV5-1 to TRBJ1-1; TRBD1 matches 7 bases. The trim removed 1 base at V and 3 bases at J, leaving 6 bases unmatched. The CDR3 has 15 amino acids. The V gene's germline CDR1 is SGHRS and CDR2 YFSETQ. CDR3 residues: CASSLNGQGDTEAFF. The CDR3 coding sequence is TGCGCCAGCAGCTTGAACGGCCAGGGGGACACTGAAGCTTTCTTT.